The rows below give T cell receptor beta chains drawn from one sample of a study of blood T cell repertoires in COVID-19. The assay was immunoSEQ multiplex PCR, and TCRdb's table has in-frame clones only and misses some. Among around 150,000 clones listed, around 86% were seen once. Material for sequencing was peripheral blood. The receptors derive from a man in his sixties with acute or convalescent COVID-19. CDR3s include the opening cysteine and the closing phenylalanine or tryptophan. The D gene is left open where the match is weak. Clone size is not always given. Where it is, it says once, few, many or a class for expanded clones.

D	V	size	J	DNA	CDR3
.	TRBV5-4	.	TRBJ2-7	TGTGCCAGCAGCCTGGCTAAGGGGTCCTACGAGCAGTACTTC	CASSLAKGSYEQYF
.	TRBV6-5	.	TRBJ2-7	TGTGCCAGCACCAAAAGGTCGCAGGACTACGAGCAGTACTTC	CASTKRSQDYEQYF
.	TRBV5-4	.	TRBJ2-5	TGTGCCAGCAGCTTGTGGAGCCAGTGGGAGACCCAGTACTTC	CASSLWSQWETQYF
.	TRBV11-3	.	TRBJ2-2	TGTGCCAGCAGCCCTAAGACGGGAACTCCGAACACCGGGGAGCTGTTTTTT	CASSPKTGTPNTGELFF
.	TRBV5-4	.	TRBJ2-1	TGTGCCAGCAGCTTAAGGACTAACCTCAATGAGCAGTTCTTC	CASSLRTNLNEQFF
TRBD2	TRBV28	.	TRBJ2-7	TGTGCCAGCAGCCTCCTAGCGGGAGCTAGGGAGCAGTACTTC	CASSLLAGAREQYF
TRBD2	TRBV27	.	TRBJ2-1	TGTGCCACCAGACTAGCGGGGGCTACCAATGAGCAGTTCTTC	CATRLAGATNEQFF
TRBD1	TRBV28	.	TRBJ2-5	TGTGCCAGCAGTCACGAGGACAGGAAGACCCAGTACTTC	CASSHEDRKTQYF
.	TRBV5-4	.	TRBJ2-7	TGTGCCAGCAGCTCTCCCCGGGACTACGAGCAGTACTTC	CASSSPRDYEQYF
TRBD2	TRBV4-1	.	TRBJ2-2	TGCGCCAGCAGCCAAGACCGGGGCGGGGGAACCGGGGAGCTGTTTTTT	CASSQDRGGGTGELFF
.	TRBV28	.	TRBJ2-7	TGTGCCAGCATTAAGGGGACACTTCCTTACGAGCAGTACTTC	CASIKGTLPYEQYF
.	TRBV18	.	TRBJ2-3	TGTGCCAGCTCACCAGGCGGGTCCACAGATACGCAGTATTTT	CASSPGGSTDTQYF
.	TRBV29-1	.	TRBJ1-2	TGCAGCGCGCAAACGGAAAGTTCCAAACTATCCGGCTACACCTTC	CSAQTESSKLSGYTF
.	TRBV5-1	few	TRBJ2-7	TGCGCCAGCAGCTTCGGCCAGGGGGGCTCCTACGAGCAGTACTTC	CASSFGQGGSYEQYF
TRBD1	TRBV6-6	.	TRBJ2-7	TGTGCCAGCAGTTGGCAGGGGACAGGGGTTTCCTACGAGCAGTACTTC	CASSWQGTGVSYEQYF
TRBD1	TRBV6-4	once	TRBJ2-1	TGTGCCAGCAGCCGAAGACAGGGGAATGAGCAGTTCTTC	CASSRRQGNEQFF
TRBD1	TRBV7-9	.	TRBJ2-6	TGTGCCAGCAGACGGGACAGCTCCTCTGGGGCCAACGTCCTGACTTTC	CASRRDSSSGANVLTF
.	TRBV5-5	.	TRBJ2-7	TGTGCCAGCAGCTTGGCGGCTAGTAAGGAGTACGAGCAGTACTTC	CASSLAASKEYEQYF
.	TRBV7-9	once	TRBJ2-1	TGTGCCAGCAGCGGAGCAGGGCATTACAATGAGCAGTTCTTC	CASSGAGHYNEQFF
.	TRBV7-8	.	TRBJ2-7	TGTGCCAGCAGCTTAAGGGAGAGCTCCTACGAGCAGTACTTC	CASSLRESSYEQYF
.	TRBV5-8	.	TRBJ2-5	TGTGCCAGCAGCCATCAAGGGGGGGACCAAGAGACCCAGTACTTC	CASSHQGGDQETQYF
TRBD2	TRBV11-2	.	TRBJ2-2	TGTGCCAGCAGCTTAGATCGAAGACTAGCGGGAGGAATGAACACCGGGGAGCTGTTTTTT	CASSLDRRLAGGMNTGELFF
TRBD2	TRBV7-2	.	TRBJ2-1	TGTGCCAGCAGCCCACGGTTGGGGGGGTGGGACAATGAGCAGTTCTTC	CASSPRLGGWDNEQFF
TRBD1	TRBV14	.	TRBJ2-2	TGTGCCAGCAGCCCTAGGACAGGCTGGAACACCGGGGAGCTGTTTTTT	CASSPRTGWNTGELFF
.	TRBV7-8	.	TRBJ2-3	TGTGCCAGCAGATTAAACAGGGTCGCCACCACAGATACGCAGTATTTT	CASRLNRVATTDTQYF
.	TRBV7-9	.	TRBJ2-1	TGTGCCAGCAGCTTAGTTTCAGGGGTCGTAGGTGAGCAGTTCTTC	CASSLVSGVVGEQFF
.	TRBV9	.	TRBJ2-7	TGTGCCAGCAGCGTTACGGGGATTCGAGACGAGCAGTACTTC	CASSVTGIRDEQYF
.	TRBV6-5	.	TRBJ2-1	TGTGCCAGCAGTCCTAGGGGGGGAGGGCCACATGAGCAGTTCTTC	CASSPRGGGPHEQFF
TRBD2	TRBV7-7	.	TRBJ2-1	TGTGCCAGCAGCTTACGGGTACTAGCGGGCCACAATGAGCAGTTCTTC	CASSLRVLAGHNEQFF
.	TRBV18	.	TRBJ1-2	TGTGCCAGCTCACCAATTCCCCAGGCCGTAGCTAACTATGGCTACACCTTC	CASSPIPQAVANYGYTF
.	TRBV3-1/TRBV3-2	.	TRBJ2-1	TGTGCCAGCAGCCAAGAAATCGGCGGAGATAACTACAATGAGCAGTTCTTC	CASSQEIGGDNYNEQFF
TRBD1	TRBV4-2	.	TRBJ1-3	TGTGCCAGCAGCCAAGCCCCCGGGACAGGGGAGGGAAACACCATATATTTT	CASSQAPGTGEGNTIYF